This is a list of T cell receptor beta chains from one sample in a study of cytomegalovirus exposure and HLA in healthy donors. The repertoire was sequenced with immunoSEQ multiplex PCR; TCRdb's copy has only in-frame clones and lacks some. The sample includes around 200,000 clones, 80% of them seen just once. The source material was PBMCs. Every receptor here comes from a boy aged 5-17 years in good health and CMV-seronegative. Each CDR3 is given with its conserved first and last residue. D genes are given only for firm matches. Expanded clones get a size class; other rows say once, few or many, or leave the size out.

size	D	V	J	CDR3	DNA
NA	TRBD1	TRBV29-1	TRBJ1-1	CSVTRQGPNTEAFF	TGCAGCGTTACTCGACAGGGGCCGAACACTGAAGCTTTCTTT
NA	NA	TRBV14	TRBJ1-2	CASSQEDYYGYTF	TGTGCCAGCAGCCAAGAAGACTACTATGGCTACACCTTC
NA	NA	TRBV11-2	TRBJ2-7	CASSWGQDSSYEQYF	TGTGCCAGCAGCTGGGGCCAGGACAGCTCCTACGAGCAGTACTTC
NA	NA	TRBV6-5	TRBJ1-2	CASTQPGQDYGYTF	TGTGCCAGCACCCAACCGGGACAAGACTATGGCTACACCTTC
NA	TRBD1	TRBV9	TRBJ1-5	CASSVPPMTGVVNQPQHF	TGTGCCAGCAGCGTTCCACCGATGACAGGGGTGGTTAATCAGCCCCAGCATTTT
NA	NA	TRBV5-1	TRBJ1-2	CASSLDGQGYGYTF	TGCGCCAGCAGCTTGGATGGGCAGGGCTATGGCTACACCTTC
NA	NA	TRBV6-5	TRBJ2-1	CASSINNEQFF	TGTGCCAGCAGTATTAACAATGAGCAGTTCTTC
NA	TRBD2	TRBV4-3	TRBJ2-1	CASSQDRDSSFSGRHNEQFF	TGCGCCAGCAGCCAGGACCGGGACAGCTCCTTTAGCGGGAGACACAATGAGCAGTTCTTC
NA	NA	TRBV4-2	TRBJ1-6	CASSQRGNSPLHF	TGTGCCAGCAGCCAACGGGGTAATTCACCCCTCCACTTT
NA	TRBD1	TRBV27	TRBJ1-2	CASSLSTGTGGIYGYTF	TGTGCCAGCAGTTTAAGCACCGGGACAGGGGGCATCTATGGCTACACCTTC
NA	NA	TRBV30	TRBJ1-2	CAWANQGTLGYGYTF	TGTGCCTGGGCAAACCAGGGGACACTCGGATATGGCTACACCTTC
NA	TRBD1	TRBV6-5	TRBJ1-1	CASSSNRGLAFF	TGTGCCAGCAGTTCTAACAGGGGGCTAGCTTTCTTT
NA	TRBD1	TRBV5-1	TRBJ1-2	CASTAQSGGYGYTF	TGCGCCAGCACGGCCCAATCAGGGGGCTATGGCTACACCTTC
NA	NA	TRBV6-1	TRBJ1-4	CASTRQREKLFF	TGTGCCAGCACCCGTCAGAGGGAAAAACTGTTTTTT
NA	NA	TRBV29-1	TRBJ2-7	CSVHFVGTPSYEQYF	TGCAGCGTCCATTTTGTAGGGACACCCTCCTACGAGCAGTACTTC
NA	NA	TRBV10-3	TRBJ1-5	CAISGGGNQPQHF	TGTGCCATCAGTGGGGGAGGTAATCAGCCCCAGCATTTT
NA	NA	TRBV7-2	TRBJ1-6	CASRINSGMNSPLHF	TGTGCCAGCAGAATAAACTCAGGGATGAATTCACCCCTCCACTTT
NA	NA	TRBV6-5	TRBJ1-1	CASGNGGVETEAFF	TGTGCCAGCGGAAACGGAGGGGTAGAAACTGAAGCTTTCTTT
NA	NA	TRBV11-3	TRBJ1-2	CASSLDHHYGYTF	TGTGCCAGCAGCTTAGATCATCACTATGGCTACACCTTC
NA	TRBD2	TRBV7-2	TRBJ2-7	CASSLGLAGVGYEQYF	TGTGCCAGCAGCTTGGGACTAGCGGGAGTAGGCTACGAGCAGTACTTC
once	NA	TRBV7-9	TRBJ1-5	CASSPKGGQPQHF	TGTGCCAGCAGCCCGAAAGGGGGACAGCCCCAGCATTTT
few	NA	TRBV29-1	TRBJ1-4	CSVLTGRSHEKLFF	TGCAGCGTTCTAACCGGGAGGAGCCATGAAAAACTGTTTTTT
NA	TRBD1	TRBV27	TRBJ1-1	CASRPRQGVFTEAFF	TGTGCCAGCAGACCAAGACAGGGGGTGTTCACTGAAGCTTTCTTT
NA	NA	TRBV19	TRBJ2-2	CASTRGKKLFF	TGTGCCAGTACAAGGGGGAAAAAGCTGTTTTTT
NA	NA	TRBV27	TRBJ1-1	CASSLRAQIKAEAFF	TGTGCCAGCAGTTTGAGGGCACAGATCAAGGCTGAAGCTTTCTTT
NA	NA	TRBV9	TRBJ1-3	CASSVAGLGTIYF	TGTGCCAGCAGCGTAGCAGGGCTTGGGACCATATATTTT
NA	TRBD1	TRBV30	TRBJ1-5	CAWSVRGGPNQPQHF	TGTGCCTGGAGTGTACGAGGGGGCCCTAATCAGCCCCAGCATTTT